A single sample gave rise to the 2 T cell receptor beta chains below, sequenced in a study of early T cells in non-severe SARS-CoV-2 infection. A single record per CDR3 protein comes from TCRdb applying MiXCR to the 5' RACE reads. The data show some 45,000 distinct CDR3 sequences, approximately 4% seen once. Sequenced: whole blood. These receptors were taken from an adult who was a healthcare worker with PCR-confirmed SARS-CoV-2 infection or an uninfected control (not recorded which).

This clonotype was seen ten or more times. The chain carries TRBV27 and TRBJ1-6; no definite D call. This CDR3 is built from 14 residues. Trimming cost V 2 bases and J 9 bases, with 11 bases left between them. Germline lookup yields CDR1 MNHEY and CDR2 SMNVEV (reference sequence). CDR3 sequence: CASSLTPSGSPLHF. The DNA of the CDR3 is TGTGCCAGCAGTTTAACCCCCTCCGGTTCACCCCTCCACTTT.

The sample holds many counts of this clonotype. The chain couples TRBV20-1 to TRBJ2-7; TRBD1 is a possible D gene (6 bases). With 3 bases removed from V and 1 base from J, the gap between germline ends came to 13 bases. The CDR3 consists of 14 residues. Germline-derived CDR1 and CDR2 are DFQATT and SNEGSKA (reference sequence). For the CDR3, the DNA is TGCAGTGCTAGGATGGGGGCGCCGTCCTACGAGCAGTACTTC. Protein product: CSARMGAPSYEQYF.